This T cell receptor beta chain was profiled in a study of blood T cell repertoires in COVID-19 (dated by TCRdb to the early 2020s). The study in broad terms: Samples from collaborators originated in the United States, Italy and Spain and spanned both the acute and convalescent phases of COVID-19. Where available, HLA class I and class II types were taken from metadata supplied by the sample provider and were not determined by assay-based typing. The repertoires were released in a freely available public database meant as a resource for research on the immune response to SARS-CoV-2. The samples were drawn from the first 160 participants of the ongoing ImmuneRACE study and from 950 to 1,500 subjects provided by 6 global collaborators. The prospective study material was composed of cDNA or gDNA derived from T cells, B-cell-depleted T cells, or PBMCs. Subjects who had been exposed to COVID-19, were actively infected with it, or had recovered from it provided the deeply sampled blood TCRbeta repertoires that made up the dataset. A de-identified subject ID, COVID-19 status, age in years and sex were almost always included in the sample metadata.

Reading the germline V gene (reference sequence) gives CDR1 MNHEY and CDR2 SMNVEV. Including the terminal cysteine and phenylalanine, the CDR3 comprises 12 residues. Only CDR3 DNA is held: 36 bases, read in frame from base 1. Germline trimming: 6 bases from V, 7 bases from J; junction bases outside gene matches: 3. In the prospective study, participants were roughly 18 to 100 years old, resided in 25 or so geographic areas of the United States, and were enrolled through a virtual design. Cohort assignment in the prospective study relied on participant-reported clinical history from a screening survey and a study questionnaire. For ImmuneRACE Cohort 3, a participant was defined as recovered based on two consecutive negative NP/OP PCR tests, clearance by a healthcare professional, or resolution of symptoms. In the prospective study, mobile phlebotomists collected whole blood, serum and a nasopharyngeal or oropharyngeal swab from each participant. Over a 2-month period, participants in the prospective study had the option of providing additional blood draws and questionnaires. Before DNA extraction, blood samples from the prospective study were shipped at room temperature or frozen.

The immunoSEQ Assay, a bias-controlled multiplex PCR, was used to amplify TCRbeta CDR3 regions from genomic DNA. The authors processed their data as follows. Nucleated cell counts per sample were estimated from amplification of reference gene primers within the assay. Sequence reads were collapsed and filtered to measure the absolute abundance of every unique TCRbeta CDR3 rearrangement. Productive Simpson clonality was computed per sample as the square root of Simpson's diversity index over productive rearrangements. Drawn from immuneACCESS, this table holds only the in-frame rearrangements with V and J called that TCRdb kept. Clones are partly lost; checked studies trace under half to an unresolved V gene and leave the rest unexplained. V and J calls and clone size are copied from that table; D and trimming were computed from the DNA. This sample lists about 220,000 clones; 82% were detected once. The top ten clones comprise about 3.7% of the sample.

Of note for this clone: The antigen this receptor binds is unknown. No qualities accompany the bases; no much larger clone lies one base away.

Findings and caveats that apply to the study as a whole: Clinical and demographic metadata were provided uncurated, with the amount varying by source and participant.

This TCR came from a woman between 55 and 75 years old who had recovered from COVID-19. The rearrangement combines TRBV27 with TRBJ2-7; 10 bases in the junction line up with TRBD1. The sequencing input was PBMCs or T cells enriched from blood (not recorded which). The CDR3 sequence is CASRDRGWEQYF. In nucleotide form, the sequence is TGTGCCAGCAGGGACAGGGGGTGGGAGCAGTACTTC.